These 10 T cell receptor beta chains were all obtained from the same sample, sequenced in a study of T-cell memory formation after mild COVID-19 (dated by TCRdb to the early 2020s). The library was generated by 5' RACE. Sequenced using an Illumina NovaSeq 6000. TCRdb trimmed public reads at Q25 via fastp, called clones via MiXCR and kept in-frame beta chains. Identical CDR3 protein sequences are pooled into one entry, listed with their most common genes and DNA. The sample table lists hundreds of thousands of distinct CDR3 sequences, around a quarter of them with a count of one. The biggest ten clones account for around 12% of the sample. Sample: PBMCs or a T cell subset sorted from them (not recorded which). Receptors were obtained from an adult woman who had mild COVID-19 (a few samples of this study predate the infection). The sample titles of this study are shuffled in the database, so cell type and time point are left out; the donor was told from shared clones.

This clonotype was counted only a few times. J is TRBJ2-5 and V is TRBV20-1; D unresolved. Looked up from germline, CDR1 is DFQATT and CDR2 is SNEGSKA (reference sequence). CDR3 length: 13 amino acids. V gave up 1 base and J gave up 2 bases, with 8 bases separating them. The DNA of the CDR3 is TGCAGTGCTAGAGTTCCCATTCAAGAGACCCAGTACTTC. It translates to CSARVPIQETQYF.

The sample holds a few counts of this clonotype. The V gene is TRBV5-1, the J gene TRBJ1-1; D gene uncertain. Per germline, CDR1 SGHRS and CDR2 YFSETQ. CDR3 length: 14 amino acids. Trimming cost V 3 bases and J 1 base, with 10 bases left between them. The CDR3 protein is CASSWAAKNTEAFF. For the CDR3, the DNA is TGCGCCAGCAGCTGGGCAGCAAAGAACACTGAAGCTTTCTTT. The full variable domain, completed using reference TRBV5-1 and TRBJ1-1, is KAGVTQTPRYLIKTRGQQVTLSCSPISGHRSVSWYQQTPGQGLQFLFEYFSETQRNKGNFPGRFSGRQFSNSRSEMNVSTLELGDSALYLCASSWAAKNTEAFFGQGTRLTVV.

The V and J genes are TRBV11-2 and TRBJ2-5, with D perhaps matching TRBD1 (5 bases). V lost 3 bases to trimming and J lost 4 bases, with 18 bases between them. Germline assignment: CDR1 SGHAT and CDR2 FQNNGV. The CDR3 spans 16 residues. The DNA of the CDR3 is TGTGCCAGCAGCTTGGTCTCGGAACAGGTCCCAGAGACCCAGTACTTC. Amino acids: CASSLVSEQVPETQYF. The entire variable domain, with the rest obtained from reference TRBV11-2 and TRBJ2-5, is as follows: EAGVAQSPRYKIIEKRQSVAFWCNPISGHATLYWYQQILGQGPKLLIQFQNNGVVDDSQLPKDRFSAERLKGVDSTLKIQPAKLEDSAVYLCASSLVSEQVPETQYFGPGTRLLVL.

This rearrangement joins TRBV7-9 to TRBJ1-2, with unresolved D. The CDR3 spans 13 residues. CDR1 and CDR2 (germline): SEHNR, FQNEAQ (reference sequence). Trimming left V 5 bases short and J 8 bases short, with 15 bases between. CDR3: CASSPAGPGGYTF. DNA for the CDR3: TGTGCCAGCAGCCCCGCGGGCCCGGGGGGCTACACCTTC.

V gene TRBV7-2 combines with J gene TRBJ2-3, with a weak D call TRBD1 (6 bases). Germline-derived CDR1 and CDR2 are SGHTA and FQGNSA. This CDR3 region has 15 residues. V was cut by 5 bases and J by 2 bases, with 14 bases left in between. The CDR3 sequence: CASSHRRGHTDTQYF. The CDR3 region has the DNA TGTGCCAGCAGCCACCGCAGGGGACACACAGATACGCAGTATTTT. The full variable domain, in which reference TRBV7-2 and TRBJ2-3 provide the parts outside the CDR3, is GAGVSQSPSNKVTEKGKDVELRCDPISGHTALYWYRQSLGQGLEFLIYFQGNSAPDKSGLPSDRFSAERTGGSVSTLTIQRTQQEDSAVYLCASSHRRGHTDTQYFGPGTRLTVL.

V is TRBV7-9 and J is TRBJ2-7, with 7 bases fitting TRBD1. The CDR3 totals 13 residues. V was clipped by 10 bases and J by 0 bases; unmatched bases: 6. Germline assignment: CDR1 SEHNR and CDR2 FQNEAQ (reference sequence). CDR3 loop: CATSNRGSYEQYF. Written as DNA, the CDR3 is TGTGCCACCTCTAACAGGGGCTCCTACGAGCAGTACTTC.

The chain recombines TRBV5-6 with TRBJ2-7, with TRBD1 as a possible D gene (5 bases). The V gene's germline CDR1 is SGHDT and CDR2 YYEEEE. The CDR3 contains 15 residues. V lost 3 bases and J 0 bases, leaving 13 bases between the germline ends. The CDR3 spells CASSSIRGISYEQYF. In nucleotides, the CDR3 is TGTGCCAGCAGCTCGATTAGGGGTATCTCCTACGAGCAGTACTTC.

This clonotype has more than one count but fewer than ten. The V and J genes are TRBV5-1 and TRBJ2-7; 9 bases match TRBD1. The CDR3 spans 14 residues. V lost 4 bases, J lost 2 bases, and 4 bases stayed unmatched. Germline V gene lookup returns CDR1 SGHRS and CDR2 YFSETQ. The CDR3 sequence: CASSRQGVPYEQYF. CDR3 nucleotide sequence: TGCGCCAGCAGCAGACAGGGGGTTCCCTACGAGCAGTACTTC.

The chain joins TRBV6-5 to TRBJ2-7; the match to TRBD1 covers 9 bases. After removal of 10 bases from V and 5 bases from J, the junction contained 3 bases not matched to a gene. The CDR3 is made up of 11 amino acids. In germline, CDR1 is MNHEY, CDR2 SVGAGI. CDR3 in amino acids: CATTGGHEQYF. CDR3 bases: TGTGCCACCACAGGGGGCCACGAGCAGTACTTC.

The rearrangement links TRBV11-2 to TRBJ1-6, with D unresolved. This CDR3 comprises 15 residues. The V and J ends lost 4 bases and 13 bases respectively, with 20 bases between them. Germline values: CDR1 SGHAT, CDR2 FQNNGV. The DNA of the CDR3 is TGTGCCAGCAGCTCGCCCTTCCGGGGAAGAGGCCCCCTCCACTTT. It translates to CASSSPFRGRGPLHF.